This T cell receptor (beta chain) was identified in a study of T cells after yellow fever vaccination. The sample holds a few counts of this clonotype. The CDR3 sequence is 13 residues long. V dropped 5 bases and J dropped 5 bases, with 11 bases sitting between them. The germline V gene has CDR1 SGHTA and CDR2 FQGNSA. Using its own MiXCR run on the 5' RACE reads, TCRdb lists one record per CDR3 protein. The repertoire has 600,000 to 750,000 distinct CDR3 sequences, roughly an eighth of them found once; the top ten carry under 15%. The receptor was isolated from a man in his thirties or forties who received the YFV17D yellow fever vaccine. The specimen was PBMCs, collected on the day of the yellow fever booster vaccination. V gene TRBV7-2 combines with J gene TRBJ2-3; the D is unclear. As DNA, the CDR3 is TGTGCCAGCAGCCCCCAACCGGGAGATACGCAGTATTTT. Residues: CASSPQPGDTQYF.